The 12 T cell receptor beta chains presented below share a single source sample, sequenced in a study of technical replicates of blood from a handful of donors. The protocol was immunoSEQ multiplex PCR, while the TCRdb copy is restricted to in-frame clones and leaves out a portion. The sample has 82,000 or so clones; 95% to 96% are singletons. The sequenced material came from T cells isolated from PBMCs. All receptors come from a human donor in good health.

The chain links TRBV7-9 to TRBJ2-1, with TRBD2 matching 7 bases. The V segment lost 2 bases and the J segment 5 bases; nucleotides outside the gene matches: 12. The germline gives CDR1 SEHNR, CDR2 FQNEAQ (reference sequence). The CDR3 has 17 residues. CDR3 DNA: TGTGCCAGCAGCTTATTGTTTGGGCTAGCGGACAACAATGAGCAGTTCTTC. This translates into CASSLLFGLADNNEQFF.

The chain links TRBV27 to TRBJ1-1; D unresolved. The CDR3 runs to 13 residues. In germline, CDR1 is MNHEY, CDR2 SMNVEV (reference sequence). V gave up 0 bases and J gave up 4 bases, with 6 bases separating them. DNA of the CDR3: TGTGCCAGCAGTTTATCCGGGATCACTGAAGCTTTCTTT. Translation: CASSLSGITEAFF.

The chain combines TRBV5-1 with TRBJ2-3, with 10 bases lining up with TRBD2. With V trimmed by 0 bases and J by 1 base, 2 bases remained unmatched. This CDR3 is 16 amino acids long. Looked up from germline, CDR1 is SGHRS and CDR2 is YFSETQ. As DNA, the CDR3 is TGCGCCAGCAGCTTGGTGCTAGCGGGGGGCACAGATACGCAGTATTTT. Translating gives CASSLVLAGGTDTQYF. The whole variable domain, filled in from reference TRBV5-1 and TRBJ2-3, reads KAGVTQTPRYLIKTRGQQVTLSCSPISGHRSVSWYQQTPGQGLQFLFEYFSETQRNKGNFPGRFSGRQFSNSRSEMNVSTLELGDSALYLCASSLVLAGGTDTQYFGPGTRLTVL.

The J gene is TRBJ2-7, the V gene TRBV2, with TRBD1 matching over 7 bases. The CDR3 is 15 amino acids. Trimming at V came to 4 bases and at J to 2 bases, leaving 8 bases not matched to a gene. Germline V CDR1 and CDR2: SNHLY, FYNNEI. CDR3: CASSASRGQAYEQYF. The CDR3 DNA reads TGTGCCAGCAGTGCTTCGAGGGGGCAAGCCTACGAGCAGTACTTC. Full variable domain (missing parts from reference TRBV2 and TRBJ2-7): EPEVTQTPSHQVTQMGQEVILRCVPISNHLYFYWYRQILGQKVEFLVSFYNNEISEKSEIFDDQFSVERPDGSNFTLKIRSTKLEDSAMYFCASSASRGQAYEQYFGPGTRLTVT.

The chain is built from TRBV10-3 and TRBJ1-1; D remains ambiguous. The CDR3 consists of 15 residues. Germline V lookup: CDR1 ENHRY, CDR2 SYGVKD. V was pared by 4 bases and J by 1 base, with 13 bases between. The CDR3 spells CAISVRLQRNTEAFF. Written as DNA, the CDR3 is TGTGCCATCAGTGTTCGACTTCAGCGGAACACTGAAGCTTTCTTT.

The CDR3 spells CASTNPTSYEQYF. The CDR3 DNA follows: TGTGCCAGCACCAACCCGACTAGCTACGAGCAGTACTTC. The chain has TRBV6-5 and TRBJ2-7; tentatively, D is TRBD2 (6 bases). The V gene's germline CDR1 is MNHEY and CDR2 SVGAGI. This CDR3 is 13 amino acids long. The V and J ends lost 7 bases and 3 bases respectively, with 13 bases between them.

The genes are TRBV7-2 and TRBJ2-3; TRBD2 might be the D (5 bases). With 1 base removed from V and 1 base from J, the gap between germline ends came to 9 bases. This CDR3 is 15 amino acids long. Germline CDR1 SGHTA, CDR2 FQGNSA. The CDR3 DNA sequence: TGTGCCAGCAGCTTAGTGGGAGCCGGCACAGATACGCAGTATTTT. Its protein is CASSLVGAGTDTQYF.

The chain links TRBV7-7 to TRBJ2-2, with 7 bases identical to TRBD2. The trim removed 5 bases at V and 4 bases at J, leaving 1 base unmatched. CDR3 length equals 13 residues. Germline assignment: CDR1 SSHAT and CDR2 FNYEAQ (reference sequence). Here the CDR3 DNA reads TGTGCCAGCAGCCGGGAGGTCACCGGGGAGCTGTTTTTT. The encoded protein is CASSREVTGELFF.

The V call is TRBV18, the J call TRBJ2-5; the D gene is possibly TRBD2 (6 bases). V was clipped by 5 bases and J by 5 bases, with 15 bases between them. The germline CDR1 and CDR2 sequences are KGHSH and LQKENI. The CDR3 runs 14 residues. The CDR3: CASSSLASYETQYF. CDR3 sequence (DNA): TGTGCCAGCTCATCTCTAGCGTCTTACGAGACCCAGTACTTC.

Turning to this clone: The same CDR3 arises from other DNA sequences in this sample as well. This chain links TRBV6-5 with TRBJ2-1, with 12 bases matching TRBD2. CDR1 and CDR2 (germline): MNHEY, SVGAGI. The trim removed 0 bases at V and 5 bases at J, leaving 2 bases unmatched. The CDR3 sequence is 16 residues long. CDR3 coding DNA: TGTGCCAGCAGTTACTCGAGACTAGCGGGAGACAATGAGCAGTTCTTC. Protein sequence: CASSYSRLAGDNEQFF.

The chain couples TRBV14 to TRBJ1-2; D is possibly TRBD1 (5 bases). Looked up from germline, CDR1 is SGHDN and CDR2 is FVKESK. Trimming left V 0 bases short and J 4 bases short, with 15 bases between. The CDR3 contains 16 residues. CDR3 nucleotides: TGTGCCAGCAGCCAAGAAGGGTGGCAGGGCGGCTATGGCTACACCTTC. Translating gives CASSQEGWQGGYGYTF.

This chain uses TRBV4-1 with TRBJ2-7; TRBD2 matches 8 bases. The germline V gene has CDR1 MGHRA and CDR2 YSYEKL. The J segment lost 4 bases and the V segment lost 5 bases, leaving 19 bases of the junction unmatched. This CDR3 is built from 18 residues. The CDR3 region is CASSSVAGRAPELYEQYF. DNA for the CDR3: TGCGCCAGCAGCTCTGTAGCGGGAAGAGCACCCGAGCTGTACGAGCAGTACTTC.